This TCR beta chain is from a study of regulatory T cells in long-lasting Graves disease (dated by TCRdb to about 2021). About the investigation overall: To count as having persistent Graves' disease, a patient had to have received antithyroid drug treatment for over 5 years with TSH receptor autoantibodies remaining persistently positive. A total of some 33 samples were covered by TCR sequencing, comprising roughly 13 persistent and 20 or so newly diagnosed Graves' disease patients. This study used TCR sequencing and RNA sequencing of peripheral blood to compare persistent Graves' disease patients against newly diagnosed Graves' disease patients. On average, persistent Graves' disease patients in the clinical cohort had been on antithyroid drugs for about 9.3 years. The study was conducted in China and was registered as a clinical trial. General study outcomes and caveats: Only peripheral blood was studied, because thyroid tissue, the primary lesion, was inaccessible. Lower TCR Shannon entropy and fewer highly expanded clones were observed in persistent Graves' disease patients than in newly diagnosed patients, which suggested clonal expansion. A larger number of public clonotypes was shared among persistent patients (approximately 2,500) than among newly diagnosed patients (approximately 930). The authors acknowledged the small sample size as a limitation that may reduce accuracy. Preferential use of TRBV28, TRBJ1-2 and TRBJ2-5 was observed in persistent disease, whereas TRBV20-1 and TRBJ2-1 were favored in newly diagnosed disease. Only the TCR beta chain was sequenced and analyzed.

The library was generated by multiplex PCR. Sequencing took place on an Illumina HiSeq 4000. TCR beta libraries were built with iRepertoire HTBI primers and Arm-PCR amplification of CDR3 regions. PCR products were gel purified before sequencing. The study's processing was this. Gene usage analysis of CDR3 amino acid clonotypes used the 60 to 75 TRBV and fewer than 15 TRBJ segments found across samples. COPE and FqMerger were used to merge filtered high-quality paired reads into contigs. BLAST was used to align contigs to IMGT TRBV, TRBD and TRBJ reference genes, with CDR3 defined following IMGT. Any clonotype with a frequency above 0.1% was counted as a highly expanded clone. Shannon entropy served as the measure of repertoire diversity, while the Gini coefficient captured V-J evenness. Public clonotypes were defined as clonotypes shared by more than one individual. TCRdb handled the public reads itself, with Q25 trimming in fastp and clone calling in MiXCR, and kept productive beta chains. For every CDR3 protein sequence, its rows merge into one entry that carries the most common genes and DNA. The V and J calls follow TCRdb's processing rather than the paper's. The sample records under 350,000 distinct CDR3 sequences, roughly 21% of which are singletons. The ten largest clones capture roughly three fifths of the sample.

On this clonotype: Its specific antigen is unknown. It has no much larger one-base neighbor in the sample; base qualities were not kept.

Explained via the paper, the time point label denotes: persistent/refractory GD, antithyroid drugs over 5 years with positive TRAb. RNA was extracted from PBMCs in TRIzol for both TCR sequencing and RNA sequencing. The diagnosis of Graves' disease followed American Thyroid Association guidelines. Patients for the study were recruited at an endocrinology department in Xi'an, China. Each patient gave 7 to 9.5 milliliters of peripheral blood, collected in an EDTA anticoagulant tube. Ficoll Paque Plus density gradient separation was used to isolate PBMCs, and no additional T cell sorting was done. RNA quality was checked with an Agilent 2100 Bioanalyzer and agarose gel, and concentration with a NanoDrop 2000. The CDR3 has 16 amino acids, counting the end cysteine and phenylalanine. Left in the record is the CDR3 DNA by itself, 48 bases read in frame from the first base. For CDR1 and CDR2, the germline V gene lists SGHTS and YDEGEE. V is cut by 1 base and J by 3 bases, and the space between the germline ends is 16 bases.

Here the sequenced sample was peripheral blood mononuclear cells (PBMCs), taken when the disease was refractory, from a patient treated with antithyroid drugs. The sequence was obtained from a female donor with Graves disease. Recombination linked TRBV5-8 to TRBJ2-5; the D gene assignment is perhaps TRBD1 or TRBD2, with each matching 5 bases. The sequenced DNA: TGTGCCAGCAGCTTGTTTGGCAGGGAGTGGGAAGAGACCCAGTACTTC. Its translation reads: CASSLFGREWEETQYF.